Listed below are T cell receptor beta chains from one sample, sequenced in a study of cytomegalovirus exposure and HLA in healthy donors. Method: immunoSEQ multiplex PCR; TCRdb's copy keeps in-frame clones and lacks some. In the table there are roughly 200,000 clones, about three quarters of which are singletons. The sequencing sample was made of PBMCs. The origin of the receptors is a woman in her fifties or sixties in good health and CMV-seropositive. Both conserved end residues are part of each CDR3. The order of the fields is J gene, V gene, clone size, D gene, CDR3 DNA, CDR3 protein. The D gene is left open where the match is weak. Size values are once, few and many counts, or a class for expanded clones, and some rows have none.

>TRBJ2-1|TRBV19|-|-
TGTGCCAGTAGTATAGACTCGAGCTCCTACAATGAGCAGTTCTTC
CASSIDSSSYNEQFF
>TRBJ1-6|TRBV30|-|-
TGTGCCTGGAGCGGGACATATAATTCACCCCTCCACTTT
CAWSGTYNSPLHF
>TRBJ1-3|TRBV6-1|few|-
TGTGCCAGCAGTGAAGCGCGGGGCGCAATGGGCGGAAACACCATATATTTT
CASSEARGAMGGNTIYF
>TRBJ2-2|TRBV30|-|-
TGTGCCTGGAGTGAACTAAACACCGGGGAGCTGTTTTTT
CAWSELNTGELFF
>TRBJ2-1|TRBV30|-|-
TGTGCCTGGAGTGTACCGAGCTCCTACAATGAGCAGTTCTTC
CAWSVPSSYNEQFF
>TRBJ1-5|TRBV6-1|-|-
TGTGCCAGCAGTGACAGGAGGAGCAATCAGCCCCAGCATTTT
CASSDRRSNQPQHF
>TRBJ1-1|TRBV28|once|TRBD1
TGTGCCAGCAGTTCTGGACAGGCCTTGGAAGCTTTCTTT
CASSSGQALEAFF
>TRBJ2-2|TRBV7-3|-|-
TGTGCCAGCAGCCCTAGCCTAGCCGGGGAGCTGTTTTTT
CASSPSLAGELFF
>TRBJ1-1|TRBV5-1|-|-
TGCGCCAGCAGCTTGACAATAGGGGACACTGAAGCTTTCTTT
CASSLTIGDTEAFF
>TRBJ2-5|TRBV25-1|-|TRBD1
TGTGCCAGCAGTGCTCGGACAGGTCAAGAGACCCAGTACTTC
CASSARTGQETQYF
>TRBJ1-2|TRBV30|-|TRBD1
TGTGCCTGGAGATCCGGGACAGGGGTTGGCTATGGCTACACCTTC
CAWRSGTGVGYGYTF
>TRBJ2-1|TRBV5-6|-|TRBD2
TGTGCCAGCAGCCCCTTCGCGGGGACTAGCGGATACAATGAGCAGTTCTTC
CASSPFAGTSGYNEQFF